This T cell receptor beta chain is drawn from a study of T cell changes during pregnancy in multiple sclerosis (dated by TCRdb to between 2019 and 2020). With regard to the full study: In women with multiple sclerosis, the researchers looked at how the T cell repertoire shifted as pregnancy progressed.

Receptor amplification or capture employed the immunoSEQ multiplex PCR assay. TCRdb obtained this table from immuneACCESS and retained in-frame rearrangements with V and J assigned. These tables miss some clones; where compared with another copy, unresolved V genes account for less than half of the shortfall, and the remainder is unexplained. A total of 60,000 to 90,000 clones appear in this sample, about nine tenths of them only once. Of the sample, approximately 2% is held by the ten largest clones. Spanning cysteine to phenylalanine, the CDR3 consists of 12 amino acids. The sequence is cut down to CDR3 DNA, 36 bases in frame from base 1. At the junction V is shortened by 5 bases and J by 16 bases; bases outside the gene matches: 10. Via the germline V gene (reference sequence), CDR1 is SEHNR and CDR2 FQNEAQ. Of note for this clone: Its antigen has not been determined. The input lacks base qualities; no much larger clone sits a single base away.

The receptor's source is a female donor with multiple sclerosis, enrolled in a pregnancy study. Source: peripheral blood, taken before pregnancy. The V and J genes are TRBV7-9 and TRBJ1-4, and 7 junction bases match TRBD1. The CDR3 is CASSLYTGEPFF. The sequence in DNA is TGTGCCAGCAGCCTATATACAGGGGAACCGTTTTTT.